This T cell receptor (beta chain) is from a study of CD8 T cells in ankylosing spondylitis. TCRdb analysed the 5' RACE reads with MiXCR anew, one entry per CDR3 protein. This sample has approximately 300,000 distinct CDR3 sequences, with 20% found just once. The CDR3 covers 13 residues. CDR1 and CDR2 (germline): DFQATT, SNEGSKA (reference sequence). V dropped 4 bases and J dropped 4 bases, with 14 bases sitting between them. A remark on this clonotype: Its cognate antigen is unknown.

Study-wide results and limits: A TCR beta motif of seven or eight highly homologous variants appeared characteristic of ankylosing spondylitis blood. Matched ankylosing spondylitis synovial fluid reportedly contained a significantly enriched population of disease-linked clones.

Sequencing was done on a sample of blood, either unsorted or a sorted T cell fraction (not recorded which). The gene calls are TRBV20-1 and TRBJ2-7, with D hard to call. This sequence was found in a male donor with ankylosing spondylitis or in good health (not recorded which). In DNA, the CDR3 is TGCAGTGCTATTCCTAGGGCTGTTTACGAGCAGTACGTC. It yields the protein CSAIPRAVYEQYV.